The 10 T cell receptor beta chains below all came from one sample that was sequenced in a study of cytomegalovirus exposure and HLA in healthy donors. The PCR ran on 60 Vbeta and 13 Jbeta primers. Profiled with immunoSEQ multiplex PCR; TCRdb holds only in-frame clones, not every one. Of 130,000 or so clones detected, about four fifths appear once; the ten largest clones hold 0.9% to 1.2%. Sample: PBMCs. The receptors originated from a male donor in good health and CMV-seronegative.

The V gene is TRBV18, the J gene TRBJ2-5; D might be TRBD1 (6 bases). The V and J ends lost 6 bases and 2 bases respectively, with 19 bases between them. The CDR3 runs 16 residues. Germline V gives CDR1 KGHSH, CDR2 LQKENI. CDR3 in DNA: TGTGCCAGCTCCCCCAGGCAGGACAGACGACAAGAGACCCAGTACTTC. Protein: CASSPRQDRRQETQYF.

The CDR3 DNA follows: TGTGCCAGCTCACCAGGGCAGGGGGCAAGGGAGCAGTACTTC. Its protein product is CASSPGQGAREQYF. J is TRBJ2-7 and V is TRBV18, with 8 bases aligning to TRBD1. The CDR3 runs to 14 residues. Losses at the gene ends were 2 bases for V and 7 bases for J; bases not matched to a gene: 7. Germline V CDR1 and CDR2: KGHSH, LQKENI.

The rearrangement links TRBV7-2 to TRBJ2-5, with 9 bases aligning to TRBD2. The V and J ends lost 5 bases and 1 base, in that order; junction bases with no gene match: 8. This CDR3 spans 16 amino acids. Germline-derived CDR1 and CDR2 are SGHTA and FQGNSA. The CDR3 region is CASSEWRGGPQETQYF. In DNA form, the CDR3 reads TGTGCCAGCAGCGAATGGCGGGGGGGCCCCCAAGAGACCCAGTACTTC.

This chain links TRBV7-6 with TRBJ2-5, with TRBD1 as a possible D gene (7 bases). Trimming took 1 base from V and 5 from J, leaving 17 bases between them. Germline values: CDR1 SGHVS, CDR2 FNYEAQ. The CDR3 runs to 16 residues. CDR3 sequence reads: CASSLDQGPGGETQYF. The CDR3 coding sequence is TGTGCCAGCAGCTTAGACCAGGGGCCAGGGGGGGAGACCCAGTACTTC. The variable domain in full, completed from reference TRBV7-6 and TRBJ2-5, reads GAGVSQSPRYKVTKRGQDVALRCDPISGHVSLYWYRQALGQGPEFLTYFNYEAQQDKSGLPNDRFSAERPEGSISTLTIQRTEQRDSAMYRCASSLDQGPGGETQYFGPGTRLLVL.

This clone was picked up one time. The chain is built from TRBV18 and TRBJ2-3; 10 bases map to TRBD2. The CDR3 consists of 15 residues. The germline CDR1 and CDR2 sequences are KGHSH and LQKENI. After removal of 4 bases from V and 1 base from J, the junction contained 2 bases not matched to a gene. For the CDR3, the DNA is TGTGCCAGCTCACGGAGCGGGGGGGGCACAGATACGCAGTATTTT. It specifies CASSRSGGGTDTQYF.

V is TRBV11-2 and J is TRBJ1-1; D is ambiguous. The germline V gene has CDR1 SGHAT and CDR2 FQNNGV. V dropped 1 base and J dropped 1 base, with 13 bases sitting between them. This CDR3 comprises 16 residues. CDR3: CASSLGLRERNTEAFF. CDR3 nucleotides: TGTGCCAGCAGCTTAGGGCTCCGGGAGAGGAACACTGAAGCTTTCTTT.

This clone was seen a single time. V is TRBV6-5 and J is TRBJ2-1, with 7 nucleotides matching TRBD2. Germline V gene lookup returns CDR1 MNHEY and CDR2 SVGAGI. This CDR3 is 14 amino acids long. V lost 1 base, J lost 7 bases, and 4 bases stayed unmatched. The CDR3 DNA sequence: TGTGCCAGCAGTTACTTGGGAGGGGAGAATGAGCAGTTCTTC. Protein product: CASSYLGGENEQFF.

This clone has only one observation. Other nucleotide sequences from this sample produce the same CDR3. The V gene is TRBV7-9, the J gene TRBJ2-1; unclear D gene. The CDR3 loop spans 13 amino acids. Germline loops: CDR1 SEHNR, CDR2 FQNEAQ (reference sequence). V shed 0 bases and J shed 5 bases, with 5 bases lying between them. DNA of the CDR3: TGTGCCAGCAGCTTAGCGGCCAACAATGAGCAGTTCTTC. Encoded protein: CASSLAANNEQFF.

V gene TRBV4-3 combines with J gene TRBJ2-7; D perhaps matches TRBD1 (8 bases). This CDR3 region has 17 residues. V gave up 0 bases and J gave up 3 bases, with 18 bases separating them. Looked up from germline, CDR1 is LGHNA and CDR2 is YSLEER. CDR3: CASSQEGGAGQGYEQYF. The CDR3 DNA sequence: TGCGCCAGCAGCCAAGAGGGGGGGGCCGGACAGGGCTACGAGCAGTACTTC.

The V and J genes are TRBV9 and TRBJ1-3; 8 bases align to TRBD1. The germline V gene has CDR1 SGDLS and CDR2 YYNGEE. J gave up 0 bases and V 3 bases, and 8 bases lay outside the gene matches. The CDR3 loop spans 17 amino acids. The CDR3 coding sequence is TGTGCCAGCAGCGGCCGACAGGGGAGCATCTCTGGAAACACCATATATTTT. Protein sequence: CASSGRQGSISGNTIYF. The whole variable domain, remainder taken from reference TRBV9 and TRBJ1-3, is DSGVTQTPKHLITATGQRVTLRCSPRSGDLSVYWYQQSLDQGLQFLIQYYNGEERAKGNILERFSAQQFPDLHSELNLSSLELGDSALYFCASSGRQGSISGNTIYFGEGSWLTVV.